This T cell receptor beta chain is drawn from a study of CD8 T cells in Susac syndrome. The wider study: The Susac syndrome patients that were sequenced included six with active disease and 8 or 9 in remission. Treatment at blood withdrawal was none, corticosteroids, or intravenous immunoglobulin alone in Susac syndrome patients.

Negative isolation yielded the CD8+ and CD4+ T cells, while FACS enriched the TEMRA cells. The V and J ends lost 5 bases and 7 bases respectively, with 21 bases between them. The germline gives CDR1 MNHNS, CDR2 SASEGT. The CDR3 extends over 16 amino acids. Random hexamers were used to reverse transcribe about 0.5 to 1 ug of RNA. Across 54 Vbeta and 13 Jbeta, immunoSEQ multiplex PCR amplified TCR beta CDR3. TCRdb redid the calling of the immunoSEQ multiplex PCR reads with MiXCR, one entry per CDR3 protein. Here the sample spans about 180,000 distinct CDR3 sequences, around 95% being singletons. The sequenced sample consisted of CD4+ T cells from PBMCs. This rearrangement joins TRBV6-1 to TRBJ2-1, with D unclear. This sequence was found in a human donor with Susac syndrome. The CDR3 nucleotides read TGTGCCAGCAGTCAGCCCGGGTGGGGAAGGTCAAATGAGCAGTTCTTC. Its protein is CASSQPGWGRSNEQFF.